This T cell receptor (beta chain) was found in a study of T cells expressing NK-cell markers. With UMIs, 5'RACE template switching was used to make TCR beta cDNA. For each CDR3 protein, TCRdb gives one entry from its re-call of the 5' RACE reads, without DNA. This sample's clone table lists about 150,000 distinct CDR3 sequences. CDR1 is DFQATT and CDR2 is SNEGSKA in the germline V gene (reference sequence). The CDR3 is 16 residues long. This clonotype was sampled from a woman in her forties or fifties in good health. The sample was blood T cells: a sorted CD56 or NKG2C T cell subset, CD4+ or CD8+ T cells, or bulk PBMC T cells (not recorded which). V usage is TRBV20-1 and J usage is TRBJ2-1. The CDR3 spells CSARDQRRSSYNEQFF.